The rows below give T cell receptor beta chains drawn from one sample of a study of technical replicates of blood from several donors. Assay used: immunoSEQ multiplex PCR; TCRdb lists only in-frame clones, some missing. The table shows more than 80,000 clones, with 85% to 95% occurring only once. Sample: T cells isolated from PBMCs. These receptors were obtained from a human donor in good health. Both conserved end residues are part of each CDR3. Each record gives: CDR3 protein, J gene, clone size, V gene. Size is omitted from some rows. Given values are once, few, many or a class for expanded clones.

CDR3aa: CASSYSYPTGDTQYF
j_gene: TRBJ2-3
abundance: NA
v_gene: TRBV6-5

CDR3aa: CASSLGQGDGKLFF
j_gene: TRBJ1-4
abundance: NA
v_gene: TRBV27

CDR3aa: CASSQAGSRVPYEQYF
j_gene: TRBJ2-7
abundance: NA
v_gene: TRBV2

CDR3aa: CASSIVWAGVKTGELFF
j_gene: TRBJ2-2
abundance: NA
v_gene: TRBV19

CDR3aa: CASSQDRGGMNTGELFF
j_gene: TRBJ2-2
abundance: NA
v_gene: TRBV4-1

CDR3aa: CASTGGRTYEQYF
j_gene: TRBJ2-7
abundance: NA
v_gene: TRBV2

CDR3aa: CASSLRDYRSTGELFF
j_gene: TRBJ2-2
abundance: NA
v_gene: TRBV7-3

CDR3aa: CASSEWTGRNTEAFF
j_gene: TRBJ1-1
abundance: few
v_gene: TRBV2

CDR3aa: CASSPRAGVVHEQYF
j_gene: TRBJ2-7
abundance: NA
v_gene: TRBV7-8

CDR3aa: CASSYSWNRYYEQYF
j_gene: TRBJ2-7
abundance: NA
v_gene: TRBV6-9

CDR3aa: CASSLRLIGETGELFF
j_gene: TRBJ2-2
abundance: NA
v_gene: TRBV7-3

CDR3aa: CASSYSRGRVETQYF
j_gene: TRBJ2-5
abundance: NA
v_gene: TRBV6-5

CDR3aa: CASSIDTTSVRINEQFF
j_gene: TRBJ2-1
abundance: NA
v_gene: TRBV19

CDR3aa: CSALTGFYTF
j_gene: TRBJ1-2
abundance: once
v_gene: TRBV29-1

CDR3aa: CASTHFGEGAWTSEDEQFF
j_gene: TRBJ2-1
abundance: NA
v_gene: TRBV28

CDR3aa: CASSLLVGANEQFF
j_gene: TRBJ2-1
abundance: NA
v_gene: TRBV13

CDR3aa: CASSYLGQGGGTEAFF
j_gene: TRBJ1-1
abundance: NA
v_gene: TRBV6-5

CDR3aa: CASSQDHRDNEQYF
j_gene: TRBJ2-7
abundance: NA
v_gene: TRBV4-3

CDR3aa: CASSLTGDYGYTF
j_gene: TRBJ1-2
abundance: NA
v_gene: TRBV11-3

CDR3aa: CASTSGGSLWSNQPQHF
j_gene: TRBJ1-5
abundance: NA
v_gene: TRBV28

CDR3aa: CAWSGGHGNTIYF
j_gene: TRBJ1-3
abundance: NA
v_gene: TRBV30

CDR3aa: CASSLAGVAFF
j_gene: TRBJ1-1
abundance: NA
v_gene: TRBV28

CDR3aa: CASSPQGLGPQHF
j_gene: TRBJ1-5
abundance: few
v_gene: TRBV4-1

CDR3aa: CASSIYRSVNTEAFF
j_gene: TRBJ1-1
abundance: NA
v_gene: TRBV19

CDR3aa: CATYRGYTEAFF
j_gene: TRBJ1-1
abundance: NA
v_gene: TRBV6-1

CDR3aa: CASSVAVGHSYEQYF
j_gene: TRBJ2-7
abundance: NA
v_gene: TRBV9

CDR3aa: CASSVVPLGDTQYF
j_gene: TRBJ2-3
abundance: NA
v_gene: TRBV4-1

CDR3aa: CAWSAGEYLNNEQFF
j_gene: TRBJ2-1
abundance: NA
v_gene: TRBV30

CDR3aa: CASSLEYEQFF
j_gene: TRBJ2-1
abundance: NA
v_gene: TRBV18

CDR3aa: CASSLETNTGELFF
j_gene: TRBJ2-2
abundance: NA
v_gene: TRBV5-1

CDR3aa: CASSPSLGDWLRNEQFF
j_gene: TRBJ2-1
abundance: NA
v_gene: TRBV27

CDR3aa: CASTPGEFAEAFF
j_gene: TRBJ1-1
abundance: once
v_gene: TRBV2

CDR3aa: CASSLYGYTF
j_gene: TRBJ1-2
abundance: NA
v_gene: TRBV19

CDR3aa: CASTVRDRGDGYTF
j_gene: TRBJ1-2
abundance: NA
v_gene: TRBV5-6

CDR3aa: CASRTGTGHVGQYF
j_gene: TRBJ2-7
abundance: NA
v_gene: TRBV7-2

CDR3aa: CASSVAAGNTEAFF
j_gene: TRBJ1-1
abundance: NA
v_gene: TRBV9

CDR3aa: CASSSSNEGDQPQHF
j_gene: TRBJ1-5
abundance: NA
v_gene: TRBV6-5

CDR3aa: CASSLRGSEDEQFF
j_gene: TRBJ2-1
abundance: NA
v_gene: TRBV7-3

CDR3aa: CASSIGQRYYGYTF
j_gene: TRBJ1-2
abundance: NA
v_gene: TRBV19

CDR3aa: CAINRGGNTEAFF
j_gene: TRBJ1-1
abundance: NA
v_gene: TRBV5-8

CDR3aa: CASPSNGLAGVETQYF
j_gene: TRBJ2-5
abundance: NA
v_gene: TRBV6-4

CDR3aa: CASSTLLGDEQFF
j_gene: TRBJ2-1
abundance: NA
v_gene: TRBV28